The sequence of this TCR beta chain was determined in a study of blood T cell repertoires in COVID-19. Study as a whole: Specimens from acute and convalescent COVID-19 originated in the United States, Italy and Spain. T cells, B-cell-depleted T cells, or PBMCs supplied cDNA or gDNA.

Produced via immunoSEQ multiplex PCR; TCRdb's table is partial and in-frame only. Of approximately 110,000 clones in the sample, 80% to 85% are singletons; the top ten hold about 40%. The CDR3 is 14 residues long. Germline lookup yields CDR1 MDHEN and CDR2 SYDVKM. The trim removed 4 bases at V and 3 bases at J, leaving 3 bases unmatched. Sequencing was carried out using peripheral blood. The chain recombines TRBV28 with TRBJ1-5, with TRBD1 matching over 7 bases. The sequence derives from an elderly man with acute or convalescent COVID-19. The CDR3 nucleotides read TGTGCCAGCAGTTGGGGACAGATCAATCAGCCCCAGCATTTT. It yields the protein CASSWGQINQPQHF.